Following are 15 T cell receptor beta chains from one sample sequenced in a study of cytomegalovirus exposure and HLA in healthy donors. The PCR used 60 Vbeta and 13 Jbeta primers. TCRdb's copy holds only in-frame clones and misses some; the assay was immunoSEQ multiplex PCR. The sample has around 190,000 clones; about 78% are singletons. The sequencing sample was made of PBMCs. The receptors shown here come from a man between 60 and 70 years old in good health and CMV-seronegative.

For the CDR3, the DNA is TGTGCCAGCAGCTCATCGACAGGGGGCATTGGTACGCAGTATTTT. It translates to CASSSSTGGIGTQYF. The chain is built from TRBV7-7 and TRBJ2-3; TRBD1 aligns across 10 bases. J gave up 8 bases and V 4 bases, and 9 bases lay outside the gene matches. Per germline, CDR1 SSHAT and CDR2 FNYEAQ (reference sequence). The CDR3 is 15 amino acids. The whole variable domain, filled in from reference TRBV7-7 and TRBJ2-3, reads GAGVSQSPRYKVTKRGQDVTLRCDPISSHATLYWYQQALGQGPEFLTYFNYEAQPDKSGLPSDRFSAERPEGSISTLTIQRTEQRDSAMYRCASSSSTGGIGTQYFGPGTRLTVL.

In nucleotides, the CDR3 is TGTGCCAGCAGTTGGGGGGGTTTGGACACCGGGGAGCTGTTTTTT. As protein: CASSWGGLDTGELFF. J is TRBJ2-2 and V is TRBV27; TRBD2 matches at 7 bases. The CDR3 length is 15 residues. V shed 4 bases, J shed 3 bases, and the junction held 5 bases outside the gene matches. From germline, CDR1 is MNHEY and CDR2 SMNVEV (reference sequence).

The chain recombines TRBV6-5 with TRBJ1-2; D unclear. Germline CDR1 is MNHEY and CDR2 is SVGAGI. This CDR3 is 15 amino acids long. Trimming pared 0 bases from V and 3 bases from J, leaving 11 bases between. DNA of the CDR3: TGTGCCAGCAGTTACTCCCCCCCCCGTGACTATGGCTACACCTTC. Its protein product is CASSYSPPRDYGYTF.

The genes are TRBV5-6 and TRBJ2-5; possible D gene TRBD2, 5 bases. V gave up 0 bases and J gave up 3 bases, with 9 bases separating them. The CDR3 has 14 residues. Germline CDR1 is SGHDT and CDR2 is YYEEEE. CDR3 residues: CASSLADFKETQYF. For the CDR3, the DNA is TGTGCCAGCAGCTTGGCGGACTTTAAAGAGACCCAGTACTTC.

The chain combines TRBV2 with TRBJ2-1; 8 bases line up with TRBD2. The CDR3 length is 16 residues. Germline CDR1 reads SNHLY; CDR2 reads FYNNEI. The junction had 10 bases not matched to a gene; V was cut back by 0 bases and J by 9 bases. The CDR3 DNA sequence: TGTGCCAGCAGTGAAGCGTACGGGACTAGTAGGACTGAGCAGTTCTTC. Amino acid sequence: CASSEAYGTSRTEQFF.

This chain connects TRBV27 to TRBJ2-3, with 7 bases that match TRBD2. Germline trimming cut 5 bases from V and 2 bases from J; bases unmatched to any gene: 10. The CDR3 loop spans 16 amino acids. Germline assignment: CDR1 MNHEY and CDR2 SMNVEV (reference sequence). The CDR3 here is CASSPRASGFTDTQYF. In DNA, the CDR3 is TGTGCCAGCAGTCCTCGGGCTAGCGGATTCACAGATACGCAGTATTTT.

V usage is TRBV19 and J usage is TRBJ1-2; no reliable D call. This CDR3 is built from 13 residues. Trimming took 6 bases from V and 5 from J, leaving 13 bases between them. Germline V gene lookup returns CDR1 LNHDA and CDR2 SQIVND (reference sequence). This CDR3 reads CASRRRENYGYTF. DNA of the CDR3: TGTGCCAGTAGGAGAAGGGAGAATTATGGCTACACCTTC.

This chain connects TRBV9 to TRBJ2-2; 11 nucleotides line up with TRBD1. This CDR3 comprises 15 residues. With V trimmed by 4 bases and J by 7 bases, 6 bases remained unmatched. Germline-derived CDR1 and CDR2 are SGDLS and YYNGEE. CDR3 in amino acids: CASSSDRGRIGELFF. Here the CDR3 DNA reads TGTGCCAGCAGCTCGGACAGGGGGCGCATCGGGGAGCTGTTTTTT.

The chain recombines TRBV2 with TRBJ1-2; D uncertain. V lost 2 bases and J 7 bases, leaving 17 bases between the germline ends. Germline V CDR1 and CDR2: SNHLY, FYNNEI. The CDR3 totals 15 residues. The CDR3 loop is CASSESLQLKLGYTF. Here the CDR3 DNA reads TGTGCCAGCAGTGAATCGCTACAGTTAAAACTTGGCTACACCTTC.

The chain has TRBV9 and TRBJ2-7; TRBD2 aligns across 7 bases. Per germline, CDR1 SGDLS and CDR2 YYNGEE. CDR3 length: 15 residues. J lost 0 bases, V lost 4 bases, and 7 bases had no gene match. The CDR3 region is CASSPSGPSSYEQYF. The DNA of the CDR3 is TGTGCCAGCAGCCCTAGCGGACCCAGCTCCTACGAGCAGTACTTC.

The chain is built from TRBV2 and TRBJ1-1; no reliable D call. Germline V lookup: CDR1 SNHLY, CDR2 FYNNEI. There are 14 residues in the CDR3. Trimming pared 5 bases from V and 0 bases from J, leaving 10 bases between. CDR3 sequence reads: CASSIRHLNTEAFF. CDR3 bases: TGTGCCAGCAGTATCAGACACTTGAACACTGAAGCTTTCTTT.

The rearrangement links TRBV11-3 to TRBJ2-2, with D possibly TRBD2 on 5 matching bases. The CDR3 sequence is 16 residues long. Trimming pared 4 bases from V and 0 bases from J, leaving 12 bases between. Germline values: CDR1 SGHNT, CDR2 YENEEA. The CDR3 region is CASSSITSTNTGELFF. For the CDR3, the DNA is TGTGCCAGCAGCTCCATAACTAGTACGAACACCGGGGAGCTGTTTTTT.

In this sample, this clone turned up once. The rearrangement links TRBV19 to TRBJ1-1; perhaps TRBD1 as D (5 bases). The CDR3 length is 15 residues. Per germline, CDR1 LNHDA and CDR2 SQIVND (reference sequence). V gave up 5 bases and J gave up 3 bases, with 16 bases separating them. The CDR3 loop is CASSLLGKGDTEAFF. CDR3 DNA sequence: TGTGCCAGTAGTCTCCTAGGGAAAGGGGACACTGAAGCTTTCTTT. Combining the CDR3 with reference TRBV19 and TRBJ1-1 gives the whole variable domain DGGITQSPKYLFRKEGQNVTLSCEQNLNHDAMYWYRQDPGQGLRLIYYSQIVNDFQKGDIAEGYSVSREKKESFPLTVTSAQKNPTAFYLCASSLLGKGDTEAFFGQGTRLTVV.

As DNA, the CDR3 is TGTGCCAGCAGCCGCACCTTAGCGGGAGGGATGTACGAGCAGTACTTC. Protein sequence: CASSRTLAGGMYEQYF. V gene TRBV11-2 combines with J gene TRBJ2-7, with TRBD2 identical over 11 bases. Germline CDR1 SGHAT, CDR2 FQNNGV. V was pared by 5 bases and J by 4 bases, with 10 bases of the junction left unmatched. This CDR3 is built from 16 residues.

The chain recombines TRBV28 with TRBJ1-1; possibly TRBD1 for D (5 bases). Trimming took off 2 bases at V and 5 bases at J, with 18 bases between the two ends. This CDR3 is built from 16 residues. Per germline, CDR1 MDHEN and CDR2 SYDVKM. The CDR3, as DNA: TGTGCCAGCAGTTTAGGATCCCGGGGGAGAGGGACTGAAGCTTTCTTT. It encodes CASSLGSRGRGTEAFF.